This T cell receptor beta chain was found in a study of Ad26.COV2.S vaccination and SARS-CoV-2 variants. Treatment in this sample: over 15 received Ad26.COV2.S at low or high dose, single or two shots; roughly five received placebo; per-sample allocation not given. After the first vaccine or placebo injection, samples were drawn on day 63. Trimming cost V 5 bases and J 0 bases, with 5 bases left between them. Germline-derived CDR1 and CDR2 are SGHVS and FQNEAQ. The CDR3 runs to 13 residues. The table came from immunoSEQ multiplex PCR; TCRdb's copy has only in-frame clones and leaves some out. In the table there are around 250,000 clones, around 88% of which are singletons.

This sample comprised peripheral blood, obtained in a trial of Ad26.COV2.S vaccine versus placebo. J is TRBJ1-3 and V is TRBV7-8; D call uncertain. The clonotype comes from a person between 18 and 59 years old who received the Ad26.COV2.S COVID-19 vaccine or a placebo. The CDR3 is CASSEGSGNTIYF. The DNA of the CDR3 is TGTGCCAGCAGCGAAGGCTCTGGAAACACCATATATTTT.